One and the same sample provided the 13 T cell receptor beta chains below, sequenced in a study of post-analysis software for immune sequencing data. Overall study findings and caveats: TRBV5-6, TRBV5-1 and TRBV20-1 were among roughly 5 TRBV segments more frequent in patients than controls.

Unique molecular identifiers featured in each of the TCR beta cDNA libraries. TCRdb called the PCR reads again in MiXCR, with one record for every CDR3 protein. The sample lists some 700,000 distinct CDR3 sequences; 55% to 60% were seen once. Their cognate antigens are unknown. Material for sequencing was blood. The origin of the receptors is a girl aged 2 to 9 with multiple sclerosis.

In the case of this clonotype: A read error may produce the germline difference seen at one junction end. The J gene is TRBJ2-1, the V gene TRBV13; 8 bases map to TRBD2. Per the germline V gene, CDR1 is PRHDT and CDR2 is FYEKMQ (reference sequence). The CDR3 sequence is 16 residues long. This CDR3 reads CASSLSSGSNDHEKFF. For the CDR3, the DNA is TGTGCCAGCAGCCTGTCGAGCGGGAGTAATGATCATGAGAAGTTCTTC.

This clonotype has just one count. One end of the junction varies from germline; a read error may be responsible. V gene TRBV12-3 or TRBV12-4 combines with J gene TRBJ2-5; D unresolved. The CDR3 has 14 residues. CDR3 bases: TGTGCCGGCAGCCGGATGGGAATGAAAGAGACCCAGTACTTC. The encoded protein is CAGSRMGMKETQYF.

V is TRBV20-1 and J is TRBJ2-7; 10 bases match TRBD2. Germline trimming cut 4 bases from V and 5 bases from J; bases unmatched to any gene: 11. Germline lookup yields CDR1 DFQATT and CDR2 SNEGSKA (reference sequence). The CDR3 runs to 15 residues. The CDR3 nucleotides are TGCAGTGCTAACCCTCTAGCGGGAGTAGGTCACGAGCAGTACTTC. The encoded protein is CSANPLAGVGHEQYF.

This chain links TRBV6-5 with TRBJ2-2; a weak D match, TRBD1 (6 bases). CDR3 length equals 16 residues. Per germline, CDR1 MNHEY and CDR2 SVGAGI. V was shortened by 0 bases and J by 2 bases, with 10 bases between the two germline ends. The CDR3 nucleotides are TGTGCCAGCAGTTACTCTATTGGGGGCAACACCGGGGAGCTGTTTTTT. Amino acid sequence: CASSYSIGGNTGELFF.

This clonotype was seen a handful of times. The chain joins TRBV10-3 to TRBJ2-3, with 11 bases aligning to TRBD2. Germline trimming cut 7 bases from V and 2 bases from J; bases unmatched to any gene: 2. Germline loops: CDR1 ENHRY, CDR2 SYGVKD. CDR3 length equals 14 residues. This CDR3 is CAIIAGGDTDTQYF. The CDR3 DNA follows: TGTGCCATCATAGCGGGAGGGGACACAGATACGCAGTATTTT.

This clonotype was seen a handful of times. The J gene is TRBJ1-2, the V gene TRBV20-1, with D unresolved. In germline, CDR1 is DFQATT, CDR2 SNEGSKA (reference sequence). CDR3 length: 17 residues. V lost 0 bases to trimming and J lost 0 bases, with 17 bases between them. CDR3 sequence reads: CSARDLKAVPSNYGYTF. The CDR3 DNA is TGCAGTGCTAGAGATCTCAAGGCAGTACCCTCTAACTATGGCTACACCTTC.

The chain links TRBV29-1 to TRBJ2-3; 7 bases line up with TRBD2. This CDR3 has 14 residues. The V gene's germline CDR1 is SQVTM and CDR2 ANQGSEA. J was trimmed by 2 bases and V by 2 bases; bases with no gene match: 4. This chain's CDR3 is CSVESSGPTDTQYF. The CDR3 DNA sequence: TGCAGCGTTGAATCTAGCGGACCCACAGATACGCAGTATTTT.

This clonotype appeared a few times. This chain connects TRBV20-1 to TRBJ2-7; weak D call: TRBD1 (5 bases). Trimming pared 3 bases from V and 3 bases from J, leaving 15 bases between. CDR3 length equals 14 residues. CDR1 is DFQATT and CDR2 is SNEGSKA in the germline V gene (reference sequence). The CDR3 region is CSARSGNLFYEQYF. CDR3 sequence (DNA): TGCAGTGCTAGGTCAGGGAACTTATTCTACGAGCAGTACTTC.

This clonotype is a singleton in its sample. V usage is TRBV11-2 and J usage is TRBJ2-1; D call uncertain. The CDR3 runs 14 residues. Trimming shortened V by 0 bases and J by 5 bases, and 8 bases separated the two germline ends. Looked up from germline, CDR1 is SGHAT and CDR2 is FQNNGV. CDR3: CASSLESDHNEQFF. The CDR3 DNA is TGTGCCAGCAGCTTAGAGAGTGACCACAATGAGCAGTTCTTC.

This clonotype was recorded a few times. V and J are TRBV29-1 and TRBJ2-1; D remains ambiguous. In germline, CDR1 is SQVTM, CDR2 ANQGSEA. This CDR3 is built from 13 residues. The V and J ends lost 7 bases and 0 bases respectively, with 10 bases between them. CDR3 nucleotides: TGCAGCGGTCTCATGAGCTCCTACAATGAGCAGTTCTTC. Translating gives CSGLMSSYNEQFF.

This clonotype was observed a handful of times. The chain employs TRBV7-2 and TRBJ2-1, with D uncertain. The germline V and J ends were trimmed by 2 bases and 15 bases, with 17 bases remaining between them. The CDR3 totals 13 residues. The germline V gene encodes CDR1 SGHTA and CDR2 FQGNSA. The CDR3: CASSLPPARLRFF. The CDR3 region has the DNA TGTGCCAGCAGCTTACCCCCCGCAAGGCTTCGGTTCTTC. Full variable domain (rest looked up from reference TRBV7-2 and TRBJ2-1): GAGVSQSPSNKVTEKGKDVELRCDPISGHTALYWYRQSLGQGLEFLIYFQGNSAPDKSGLPSDRFSAERTGGSVSTLTIQRTQQEDSAVYLCASSLPPARLRFFGPGTRLTVL.

V and J are TRBV14 and TRBJ2-1; 8 positions agree with TRBD2. There are 14 residues in the CDR3. In germline, CDR1 is SGHDN, CDR2 FVKESK. J gave up 9 bases and V 1 base, and 5 bases lay outside the gene matches. Here the CDR3 reads CASSQVAGRGEQFF. DNA for the CDR3: TGTGCCAGCAGCCAAGTAGCGGGGAGGGGTGAGCAGTTCTTC.

V usage is TRBV30 and J usage is TRBJ1-5, with D maybe TRBD1 (5 bases). V was pared by 3 bases and J by 0 bases, with 21 bases between. Germline V lookup: CDR1 GTSNPN, CDR2 SVGIG (reference sequence). This CDR3 comprises 18 residues. The CDR3 nucleotides are TGTGCCTGGAGCTCCTCCCGGGACGGAACTTATAGCAATCAGCCCCAGCATTTT. The encoded protein is CAWSSSRDGTYSNQPQHF.